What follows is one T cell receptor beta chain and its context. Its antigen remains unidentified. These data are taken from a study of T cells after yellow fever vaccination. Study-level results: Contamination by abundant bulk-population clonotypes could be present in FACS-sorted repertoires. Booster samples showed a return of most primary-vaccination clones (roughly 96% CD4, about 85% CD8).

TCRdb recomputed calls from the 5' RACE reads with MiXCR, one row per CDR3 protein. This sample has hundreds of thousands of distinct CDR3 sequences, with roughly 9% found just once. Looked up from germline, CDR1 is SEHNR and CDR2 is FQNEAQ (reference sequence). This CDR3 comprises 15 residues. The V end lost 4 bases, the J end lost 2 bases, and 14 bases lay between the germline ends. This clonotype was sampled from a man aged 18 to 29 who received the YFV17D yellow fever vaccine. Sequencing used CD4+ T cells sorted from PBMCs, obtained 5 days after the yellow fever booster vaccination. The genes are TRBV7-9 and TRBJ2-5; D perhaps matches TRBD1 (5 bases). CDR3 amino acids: CASSWYRPVQETQYF. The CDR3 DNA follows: TGTGCCAGCAGCTGGTACAGGCCCGTTCAAGAGACCCAGTACTTC.